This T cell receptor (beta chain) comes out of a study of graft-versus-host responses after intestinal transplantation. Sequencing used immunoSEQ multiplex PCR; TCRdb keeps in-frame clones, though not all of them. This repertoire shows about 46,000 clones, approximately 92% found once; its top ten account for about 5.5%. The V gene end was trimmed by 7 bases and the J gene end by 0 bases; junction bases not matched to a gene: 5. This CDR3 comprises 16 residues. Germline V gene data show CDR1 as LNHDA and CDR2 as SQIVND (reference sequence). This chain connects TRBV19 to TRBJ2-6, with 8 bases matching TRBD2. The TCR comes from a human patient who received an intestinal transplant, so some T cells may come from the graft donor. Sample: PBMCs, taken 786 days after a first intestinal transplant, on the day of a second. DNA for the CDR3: TGTGCCAGTACTTTAGCGGGACTCTCTGGGGCCAACGTCCTGACTTTC. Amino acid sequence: CASTLAGLSGANVLTF.